The 9 T cell receptor beta chains listed next were all sequenced from one sample in a study of Ad26.COV2.S vaccination and SARS-CoV-2 variants. Clones were read by immunoSEQ multiplex PCR, and TCRdb kept only the in-frame ones, dropping some. Of under 250,000 clones detected, approximately 90% appear once; the ten largest clones hold roughly 3%. The sample's treatment: 15 to 20 received Ad26.COV2.S at low or high dose, single or two shots; roughly five received placebo; per-sample allocation not given. Sampling occurred on day 63 after the first vaccine or placebo injection. The material sequenced was peripheral blood, taken in a trial of Ad26.COV2.S vaccine versus placebo. The source of these receptors is a person aged 18 to 65 who received the Ad26.COV2.S COVID-19 vaccine or a placebo.

This clone was recorded only once. The chain uses TRBV6-1 and TRBJ2-7; no clear D gene. The CDR3 spans 13 residues. From germline, CDR1 is MNHNS and CDR2 SASEGT. V lost 4 bases and J lost 2, with 9 bases in between. CDR3 coding DNA: TGTGCCAGCAGTGGTACGGTTACCTACGAGCAGTACTTC. Translated, it gives CASSGTVTYEQYF.

The rearrangement joins TRBV19 to TRBJ1-1; D uncertain. The germline CDR1 and CDR2 sequences are LNHDA and SQIVND (reference sequence). CDR3 length: 10 amino acids. The V and J ends lost 8 bases and 11 bases respectively, with 12 bases between them. CDR3 nucleotide sequence: TGTGCCAGTTCAGGTTTTTGGGCTTTCTTT. Residues: CASSGFWAFF.

This sequence joins TRBV13 and TRBJ2-5; D possibly corresponds to TRBD1 (5 bases). Trimming took 4 bases from V and 4 from J, leaving 7 bases between them. The CDR3 totals 12 residues. Looked up from germline, CDR1 is PRHDT and CDR2 is FYEKMQ (reference sequence). The CDR3 reads CASSWGGETQYF. In nucleotides, the CDR3 is TGTGCCAGCAGCTGGGGCGGAGAGACCCAGTACTTC.

The rearrangement links TRBV7-3 to TRBJ2-5, with TRBD2 identical over 9 bases. Per the germline V gene, CDR1 is SGHTA and CDR2 is FQGTGA. CDR3 length: 16 amino acids. J gave up 5 bases and V 5 bases, and 12 bases lay outside the gene matches. The CDR3 DNA follows: TGTGCCAGCAGCCCCGGACTAGCGTGGGGCCTTGAGACCCAGTACTTC. Residues: CASSPGLAWGLETQYF.

The chain couples TRBV9 to TRBJ2-3, with 8 positions matching TRBD2. V trimming: 0 bases; J trimming: 2 bases; junction bases outside the gene matches: 8. The CDR3 totals 17 residues. Germline-derived CDR1 and CDR2 are SGDLS and YYNGEE. The CDR3, as DNA: TGTGCCAGCAGCGTAGCGTCGACTAGCGCGCTCACAGATACGCAGTATTTT. It encodes CASSVASTSALTDTQYF. The full variable domain, with the rest looked up from reference TRBV9 and TRBJ2-3, is DSGVTQTPKHLITATGQRVTLRCSPRSGDLSVYWYQQSLDQGLQFLIQYYNGEERAKGNILERFSAQQFPDLHSELNLSSLELGDSALYFCASSVASTSALTDTQYFGPGTRLTVL.

The chain joins TRBV5-6 to TRBJ1-5; 8 nucleotides align to TRBD1. Trimming cost V 4 bases and J 6 bases; bases outside gene matches: 6. Germline V gene data show CDR1 as SGHDT and CDR2 as YYEEEE. CDR3 length: 14 residues. In DNA form, the CDR3 reads TGTGCCAGCAGCGTGACAGGGGAATTTCAGCCCCAGCATTTT. Translation gives CASSVTGEFQPQHF.

This sequence joins TRBV6-5 and TRBJ2-7; D gene uncertain. The V gene's germline CDR1 is MNHEY and CDR2 SVGAGI. With 6 bases removed from V and 5 bases from J, the gap between germline ends came to 17 bases. The CDR3 consists of 14 residues. The CDR3: CASRHSRAIHEQYF. The DNA for the CDR3 is TGTGCCAGCAGACACTCACGGGCGATCCACGAGCAGTACTTC.

The sample holds one count of this clone. The chain employs TRBV11-2 and TRBJ1-1, with 9 bases that match TRBD1. Germline CDR1 reads SGHAT; CDR2 reads FQNNGV. The CDR3 has 17 amino acids. With V trimmed by 4 bases and J by 6 bases, 15 bases remained unmatched. CDR3 sequence: CASSSPRSGQGRAEAFF. CDR3 sequence (DNA): TGTGCCAGCAGCTCTCCCCGCTCAGGACAGGGGAGAGCTGAAGCTTTCTTT.

The chain uses TRBV12-3 or TRBV12-4 and TRBJ1-5; D gene uncertain. Trimming removed 3 bases at V and 5 bases at J, with 8 bases between. There are 13 residues in the CDR3. This CDR3 reads CASSFGPYQPQHF. The CDR3 DNA follows: TGTGCCAGCAGTTTTGGCCCCTATCAGCCCCAGCATTTT.